A single sample gave rise to the 8 T cell receptor beta chains below, sequenced in a study of control samples from healthy donors and cancer patients. Produced via immunoSEQ multiplex PCR; TCRdb's table is partial and in-frame only. The sample carries about 150,000 clones, approximately 94% recorded once. Sequences were obtained from blood. These TCRs come from a man aged 18 to 30 in good health.

The chain carries TRBV28 and TRBJ2-4, with D tentatively TRBD2 (5 bases). In germline, CDR1 is MDHEN, CDR2 SYDVKM. The CDR3 covers 14 residues. Trimming shortened V by 7 bases and J by 0 bases, and 10 bases separated the two germline ends. This CDR3 reads CASMAAGAKNIQYF. Written as DNA, the CDR3 is TGTGCCAGCATGGCGGCGGGAGCCAAAAACATTCAGTACTTC.

The V gene is TRBV6-1, the J gene TRBJ2-7, with D possibly TRBD1 on 5 matching bases. Germline V lookup: CDR1 MNHNS, CDR2 SASEGT. V dropped 1 base and J dropped 6 bases, with 16 bases sitting between them. The CDR3 has 15 residues. CDR3 loop: CASSEGGQGLREQYF. The CDR3 nucleotides are TGTGCCAGCAGTGAAGGGGGTCAGGGCCTACGCGAGCAGTACTTC.

This clone was seen just once. Other DNA variants within this sample encode the same CDR3. V is TRBV7-2 and J is TRBJ2-7; 8 bases agree with TRBD1. Germline V gene data show CDR1 as SGHTA and CDR2 as FQGNSA. This CDR3 spans 14 amino acids. Unmatched junction bases numbered 4, after V lost 2 bases and J lost 4 bases. CDR3 region: CASSLRTGGYEQYF. Written as DNA, the CDR3 is TGTGCCAGCAGCTTAAGAACAGGGGGATACGAGCAGTACTTC.

The rearrangement uses TRBV6-5 and TRBJ1-6, with D hard to call. Germline-derived CDR1 and CDR2 are MNHEY and SVGAGI. The CDR3 consists of 13 residues. V lost 2 bases, J lost 12 bases, and 11 bases lay in between. DNA for the CDR3: TGTGCCAGCAGTTACGTGTTAGGAGAACCCCTCCACTTT. Its translation is CASSYVLGEPLHF.

The chain has TRBV4-2 and TRBJ2-6; TRBD1 agrees at 10 bases. CDR3 size: 16 residues. V gave up 4 bases and J gave up 4 bases; unmatched junction bases: 4. Germline V gene sequence: CDR1 LGHNA, CDR2 YNFKEQ. The CDR3 spells CASSLDRGPGANVLTF. Here the CDR3 DNA reads TGTGCCAGCAGCCTAGACAGGGGGCCGGGGGCCAACGTCCTGACTTTC.

J is TRBJ1-5 and V is TRBV6-2 or TRBV6-3; D unclear. Trimming cost V 4 bases and J 8 bases, with 18 bases left between them. The CDR3 loop spans 15 amino acids. Germline values: CDR1 MNHEY, CDR2 SVGEGT. The DNA of the CDR3 is TGTGCCAGCAGTTCCGCCGAGGCCCCAGTTAAGCCCCAGCATTTT. This encodes CASSSAEAPVKPQHF.

This chain links TRBV19 with TRBJ1-4; D perhaps matches TRBD1 (5 bases). This CDR3 has 15 residues. V was pared by 5 bases and J by 7 bases, with 17 bases between. Germline CDR1 and CDR2: LNHDA and SQIVND (reference sequence). The CDR3 here is CASSLESAGFEKLFF. The CDR3 DNA is TGTGCCAGTAGTTTGGAATCGGCAGGGTTTGAAAAACTGTTTTTT.

This clone appeared a few times. The chain has TRBV6-6 and TRBJ1-2; D gene unclear. Deletions cut 11 bases from V and 4 bases from J, with 23 bases between. Germline CDR1 MNHNY, CDR2 SVGAGI (reference sequence). The CDR3 totals 15 residues. DNA of the CDR3: TGTGCCGTCAATCGTCGACAACGAGAAGGCTATGGCTACACCTTC. Protein: CAVNRRQREGYGYTF.